This T cell receptor beta chain was documented in a study of cytomegalovirus exposure and HLA in healthy donors. It was with 60 Vbeta and 13 Jbeta primers that the PCR ran. TCRdb's copy holds only in-frame clones and misses some; the assay was immunoSEQ multiplex PCR. Of tens of thousands of clones in the sample, about four fifths were seen once. Broader study findings: Most TCRs appeared rarely, but some public TCRs recurred in many donors. The study carried out a later analysis of TCR beta sequences. It associated some 15,000 of them with specific HLA alleles at a false discovery rate of 0.05.

In this sample, this clone turned up once. Its antigen is not identified. This CDR3 is built from 15 residues. The germline V gene has CDR1 SGDLS and CDR2 YYNGEE. The V and J ends lost 0 bases and 2 bases respectively, with 12 bases between them. The chain has TRBV9 and TRBJ2-7; tentative D call: TRBD1 (5 bases). Sequencing was done on a sample of PBMCs. The clonotype comes from a man in his forties or fifties in good health and CMV-seronegative. CDR3 sequence reads: CASSVDPRAPYEQYF. The CDR3 nucleotides are TGTGCCAGCAGCGTAGACCCCAGGGCCCCCTACGAGCAGTACTTC.